This record looks at one TCR beta chain sequence and its context. Its antigen is unidentified. The V gene end was trimmed by 6 bases and the J gene end by 2 bases; junction bases not matched to a gene: 9. CDR3 length: 15 amino acids. Germline V CDR1 and CDR2: DFQATT, SNEGSKA (reference sequence). This entry belongs to a study of metastatic and nonmetastatic thyroid tumors. Study as a whole: Repertoire comparison spanned blood and tumor or nodule tissue of malignant and benign thyroid patients. Study findings and constraints: Reports indicated that malignant thyroid tumors showed significantly higher TCR beta diversity than benign nodules did, in blood and tumor.

No patient had received any treatment before thyroid surgery. How the authors handled the data: A papillary thyroid cancer distant-metastasis classifier was built from CDR3 differences across clinicopathological groups. TCRdb re-called clones via MiXCR from the PCR reads. In this record, the V and J calls reflect TCRdb's handling and not the investigators' own analysis. The table has roughly 16,000 clones, 25% to 30% seen once. What was sequenced was tumor tissue. The receptor comes from a male donor with papillary thyroid cancer or a benign thyroid nodule (not recorded which). Some clones in this sample may be carry-over from other donors' samples. The chain has TRBV20-1 and TRBJ2-3; the match to TRBD2 covers 9 bases. In nucleotides, the CDR3 is TGCAGTGCCAAGACCTGGACTAGCGACACAGATACGCAGTATTTT. Its protein product is CSAKTWTSDTDTQYF.